The present T cell receptor (beta chain) was sequenced within a study of response to subunit inactivated influenza vaccine. Concerning this clonotype: The antigen is not known.

MiXCR, applied by TCRdb to the RT-PCR reads, yields one record per CDR3 protein. Of more than 250,000 distinct CDR3 sequences in the sample, roughly 22% were seen once. Trimming removed 5 bases from V and 3 bases from J, with 13 bases in between. Per the germline V gene, CDR1 is SGHTA and CDR2 is FQGNSA. CDR3 length equals 15 residues. General study findings and limits: With each seasonal influenza vaccination, the authors suggested, few new T cells are recruited.

The sequence was obtained from a man between 50 and 75 years old who received an inactivated influenza vaccine. Here the sequenced sample was PBMCs from blood, taken 21 months after vaccination. The V and J genes are TRBV7-2 and TRBJ2-2; D may match TRBD1 or TRBD2 (6 bases each). The CDR3 region has the DNA TGTGCCAGCAGCAATAGGGGGGTCCACACCGGGGAGCTGTTTTTT. Encoded protein: CASSNRGVHTGELFF.